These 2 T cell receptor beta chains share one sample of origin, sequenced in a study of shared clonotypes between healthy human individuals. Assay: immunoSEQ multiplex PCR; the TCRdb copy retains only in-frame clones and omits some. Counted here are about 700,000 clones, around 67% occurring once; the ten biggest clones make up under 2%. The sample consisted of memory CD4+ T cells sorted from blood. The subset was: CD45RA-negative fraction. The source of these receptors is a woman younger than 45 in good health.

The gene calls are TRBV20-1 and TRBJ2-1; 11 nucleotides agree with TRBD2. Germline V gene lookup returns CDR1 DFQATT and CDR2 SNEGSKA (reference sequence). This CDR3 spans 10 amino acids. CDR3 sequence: CGTSGRVQFF. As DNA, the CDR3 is TGCGGGACTAGCGGTCGTGTGCAGTTCTTC.

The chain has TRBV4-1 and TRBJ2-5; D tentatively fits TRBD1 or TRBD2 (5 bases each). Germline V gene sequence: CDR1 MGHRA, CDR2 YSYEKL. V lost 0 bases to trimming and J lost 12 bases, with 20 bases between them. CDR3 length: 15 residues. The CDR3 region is CASSQDRSPGTPKYF. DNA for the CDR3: TGCGCCAGCAGCCAAGATCGGAGCCCAGGGACCCCAAAGTACTTC.